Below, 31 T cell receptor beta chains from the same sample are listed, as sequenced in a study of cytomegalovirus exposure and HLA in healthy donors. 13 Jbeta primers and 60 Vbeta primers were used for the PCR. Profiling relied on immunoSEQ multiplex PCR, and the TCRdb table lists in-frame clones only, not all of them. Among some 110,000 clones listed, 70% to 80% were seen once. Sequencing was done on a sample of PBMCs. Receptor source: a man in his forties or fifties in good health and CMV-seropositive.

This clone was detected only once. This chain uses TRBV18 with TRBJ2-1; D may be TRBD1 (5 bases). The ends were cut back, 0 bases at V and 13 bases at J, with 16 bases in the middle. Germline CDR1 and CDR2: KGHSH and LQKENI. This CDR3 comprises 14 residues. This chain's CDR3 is CASSPPSAGYFQFF. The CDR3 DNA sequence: TGTGCCAGCTCACCACCTTCGGCAGGGTACTTTCAGTTCTTC. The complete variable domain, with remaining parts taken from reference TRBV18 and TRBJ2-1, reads NAGVMQNPRHLVRRRGQEARLRCSPMKGHSHVYWYRQLPEEGLKFMVYLQKENIIDESGMPKERFSAEFPKEGPSILRIQQVVRGDSAAYFCASSPPSAGYFQFFGPGTRLTVL.

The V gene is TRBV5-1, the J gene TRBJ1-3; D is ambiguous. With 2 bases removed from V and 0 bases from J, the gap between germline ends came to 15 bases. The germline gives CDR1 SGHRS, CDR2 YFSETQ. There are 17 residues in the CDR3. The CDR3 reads CASSFGSGLSSGNTIYF. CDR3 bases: TGCGCCAGCAGCTTTGGTTCGGGTTTGAGCTCTGGAAACACCATATATTTT.

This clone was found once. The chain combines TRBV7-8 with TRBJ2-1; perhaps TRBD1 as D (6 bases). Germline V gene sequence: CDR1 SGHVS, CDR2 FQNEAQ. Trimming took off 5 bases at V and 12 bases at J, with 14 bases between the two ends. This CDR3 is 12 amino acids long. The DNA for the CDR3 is TGTGCCAGCAGCCCGCCAGGGGATTGGCAGTTCTTC. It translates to CASSPPGDWQFF.

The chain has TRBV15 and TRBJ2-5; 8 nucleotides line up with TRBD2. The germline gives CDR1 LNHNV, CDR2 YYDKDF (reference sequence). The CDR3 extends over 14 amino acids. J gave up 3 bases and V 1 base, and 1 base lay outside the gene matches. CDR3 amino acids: CATSRAGGEETQYF. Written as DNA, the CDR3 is TGTGCCACCAGCAGAGCGGGGGGGGAAGAGACCCAGTACTTC.

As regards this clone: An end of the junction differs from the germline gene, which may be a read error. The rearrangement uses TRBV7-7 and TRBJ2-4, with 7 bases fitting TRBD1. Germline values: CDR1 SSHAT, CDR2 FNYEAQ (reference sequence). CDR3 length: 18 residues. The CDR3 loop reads CASSLNAGTELAKNIQYF. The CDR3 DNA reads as TGTGCTAGCAGCTTAAATGCCGGGACAGAGCTAGCCAAAAACATTCAGTACTTC.

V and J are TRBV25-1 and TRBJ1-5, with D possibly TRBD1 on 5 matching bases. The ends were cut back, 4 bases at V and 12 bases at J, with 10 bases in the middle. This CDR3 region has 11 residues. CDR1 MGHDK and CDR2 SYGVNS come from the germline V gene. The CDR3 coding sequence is TGTGCCAGCAGTGCGTCAGGGAACCAGCATTTT. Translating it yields CASSASGNQHF.

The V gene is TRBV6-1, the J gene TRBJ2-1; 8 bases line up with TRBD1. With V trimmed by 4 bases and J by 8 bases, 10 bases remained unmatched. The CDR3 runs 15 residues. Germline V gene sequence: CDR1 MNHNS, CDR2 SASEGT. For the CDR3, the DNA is TGTGCCAGCAGTGCACCCGGACAGGGTCGGGATGAGCAGTTCTTC. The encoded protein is CASSAPGQGRDEQFF.

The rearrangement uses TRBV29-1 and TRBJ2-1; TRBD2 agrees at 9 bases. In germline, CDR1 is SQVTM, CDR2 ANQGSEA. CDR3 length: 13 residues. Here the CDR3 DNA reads TGCAGTTGGTCTAGCGGGGCTACAGGTGAGCAGTTCTTC. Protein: CSWSSGATGEQFF.

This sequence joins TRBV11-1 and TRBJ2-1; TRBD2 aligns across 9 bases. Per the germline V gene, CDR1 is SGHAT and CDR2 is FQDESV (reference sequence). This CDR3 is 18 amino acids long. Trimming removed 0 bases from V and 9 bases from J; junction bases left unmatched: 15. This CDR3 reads CASSLALGLASIRGEQFF. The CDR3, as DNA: TGTGCCAGCAGCTTAGCGCTGGGACTAGCCAGTATTAGGGGTGAGCAGTTCTTC.

The CDR3 region has the DNA TGTGCCAGCAACTCCCTGGGGTCCTCCAGGGAAACTGAAGCTTTCTTT. Translated: CASNSLGSSRETEAFF. The rearrangement links TRBV7-9 to TRBJ1-1; D is perhaps TRBD1 (5 bases). The ends were cut back, 7 bases at V and 5 bases at J, with 23 bases in the middle. The CDR3 is made up of 16 amino acids. Per the germline V gene, CDR1 is SEHNR and CDR2 is FQNEAQ (reference sequence). Variable domain in full (rest from reference TRBV7-9 and TRBJ1-1): DTGVSQNPRHKITKRGQNVTFRCDPISEHNRLYWYRQTLGQGPEFLTYFQNEAQLEKSRLLSDRFSAERPKGSFSTLEIQRTEQGDSAMYLCASNSLGSSRETEAFFGQGTRLTVV.

CDR3 bases: TGTGCCAGCAGCTTGGCCGGGACAGGGGTTCGAGAGACCCAGTACTTC. Protein: CASSLAGTGVRETQYF. J is TRBJ2-5 and V is TRBV5-6; TRBD1 matches at 10 bases. CDR1 is SGHDT and CDR2 is YYEEEE in the germline V gene. This CDR3 has 16 amino acids. V lost 0 bases and J lost 4; bases outside the gene matches: 6.

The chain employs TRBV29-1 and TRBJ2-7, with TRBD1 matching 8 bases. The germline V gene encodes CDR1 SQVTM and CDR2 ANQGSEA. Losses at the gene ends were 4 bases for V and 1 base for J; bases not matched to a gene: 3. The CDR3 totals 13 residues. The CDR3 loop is CSVGQGRSYEQYF. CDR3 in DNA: TGCAGCGTTGGACAGGGGCGATCCTACGAGCAGTACTTC.

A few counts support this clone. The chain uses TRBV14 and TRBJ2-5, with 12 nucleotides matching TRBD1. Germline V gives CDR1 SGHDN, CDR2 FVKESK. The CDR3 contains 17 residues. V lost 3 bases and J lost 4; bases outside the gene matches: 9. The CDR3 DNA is TGTGCCAGCAGCCACCGGATGGGACAGGGGGCTGGAGAGACCCAGTACTTC. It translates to CASSHRMGQGAGETQYF.

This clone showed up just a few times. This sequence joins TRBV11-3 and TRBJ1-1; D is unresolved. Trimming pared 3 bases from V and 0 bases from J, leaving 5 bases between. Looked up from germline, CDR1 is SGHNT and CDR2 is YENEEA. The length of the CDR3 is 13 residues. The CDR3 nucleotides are TGTGCCAGCAGCTTTCAGGTGAACACTGAAGCTTTCTTT. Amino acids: CASSFQVNTEAFF.

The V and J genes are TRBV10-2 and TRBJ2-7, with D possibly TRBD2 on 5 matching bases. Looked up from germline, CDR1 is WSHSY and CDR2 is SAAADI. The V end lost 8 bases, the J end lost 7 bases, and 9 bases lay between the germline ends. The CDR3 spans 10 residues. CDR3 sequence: CASGTGEQYF. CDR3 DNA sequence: TGCGCCAGCGGAACGGGGGAGCAGTACTTC.

The CDR3 DNA reads as TGTGCCAGCAGTCCGTATGGGGGAGCGGGAGTGGGAGATACGCAGTATTTT. Translation gives CASSPYGGAGVGDTQYF. V and J are TRBV27 and TRBJ2-3, with 8 bases fitting TRBD2. J lost 5 bases, V lost 5 bases, and 15 bases had no gene match. The CDR3 sequence is 17 residues long. The germline gives CDR1 MNHEY, CDR2 SMNVEV (reference sequence).

DNA of the CDR3: TGTGCCAGTAGTATCTGGGACAGGGGGCAGGATGAAAAACTGTTTTTT. Its protein product is CASSIWDRGQDEKLFF. The rearrangement joins TRBV19 to TRBJ1-4, with 12 bases that match TRBD1. Germline loops: CDR1 LNHDA, CDR2 SQIVND (reference sequence). The J segment lost 6 bases and the V segment lost 3 bases, leaving 5 bases of the junction unmatched. CDR3 length equals 16 residues.

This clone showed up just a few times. DNA of the CDR3: TGTGCCAGCAGCAAAGAAGACGGCAGGGGAATCACATTCTCTGGAAACACCATATATTTT. The encoded protein is CASSKEDGRGITFSGNTIYF. The chain carries TRBV21-1 and TRBJ1-3; no check of the table's D call, TRBD1, against the DNA was made. TRBV21-1 is a recognized pseudogene. The CDR3 runs to 20 residues.

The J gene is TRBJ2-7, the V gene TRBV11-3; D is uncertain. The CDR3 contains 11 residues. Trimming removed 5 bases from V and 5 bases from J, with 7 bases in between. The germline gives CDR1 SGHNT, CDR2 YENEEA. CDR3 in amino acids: CASSSTDEQYF. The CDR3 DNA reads TGTGCCAGCAGCAGCACGGACGAGCAGTACTTC.

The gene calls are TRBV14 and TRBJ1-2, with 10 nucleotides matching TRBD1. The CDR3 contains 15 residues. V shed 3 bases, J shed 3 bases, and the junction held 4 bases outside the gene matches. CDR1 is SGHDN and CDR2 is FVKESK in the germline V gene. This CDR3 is CASSHLTGGYYGYTF. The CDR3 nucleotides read TGTGCCAGCAGCCATCTGACAGGGGGCTACTATGGCTACACCTTC.

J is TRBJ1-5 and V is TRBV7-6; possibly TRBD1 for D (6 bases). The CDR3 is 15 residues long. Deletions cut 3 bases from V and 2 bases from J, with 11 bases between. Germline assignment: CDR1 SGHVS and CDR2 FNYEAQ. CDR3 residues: CASSFSSGGNQPQHF. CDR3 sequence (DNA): TGTGCCAGCAGCTTTAGTTCAGGGGGCAATCAGCCCCAGCATTTT. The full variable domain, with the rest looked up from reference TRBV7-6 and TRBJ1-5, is GAGVSQSPRYKVTKRGQDVALRCDPISGHVSLYWYRQALGQGPEFLTYFNYEAQQDKSGLPNDRFSAERPEGSISTLTIQRTEQRDSAMYRCASSFSSGGNQPQHFGDGTRLSIL.

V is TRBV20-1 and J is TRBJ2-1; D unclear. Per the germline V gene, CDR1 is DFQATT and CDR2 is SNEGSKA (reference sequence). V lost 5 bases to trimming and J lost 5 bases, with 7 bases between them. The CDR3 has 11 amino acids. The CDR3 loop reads CSALPHNEQFF. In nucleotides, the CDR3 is TGCAGTGCTCTCCCCCACAATGAGCAGTTCTTC.

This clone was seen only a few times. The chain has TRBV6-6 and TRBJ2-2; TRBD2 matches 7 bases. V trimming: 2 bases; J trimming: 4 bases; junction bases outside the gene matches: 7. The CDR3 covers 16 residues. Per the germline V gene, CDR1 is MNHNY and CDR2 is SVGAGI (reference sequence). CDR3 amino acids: CASSYPEGGPTGELFF. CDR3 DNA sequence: TGTGCCAGCAGTTACCCAGAGGGAGGGCCCACCGGGGAGCTGTTTTTT.

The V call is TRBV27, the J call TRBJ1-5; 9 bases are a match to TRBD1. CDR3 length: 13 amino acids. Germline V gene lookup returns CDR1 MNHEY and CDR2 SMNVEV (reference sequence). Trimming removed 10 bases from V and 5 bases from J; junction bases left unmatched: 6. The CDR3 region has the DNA TGTGCCACATCGGGACAGGGTTATCAGCCCCAGCATTTT. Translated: CATSGQGYQPQHF.

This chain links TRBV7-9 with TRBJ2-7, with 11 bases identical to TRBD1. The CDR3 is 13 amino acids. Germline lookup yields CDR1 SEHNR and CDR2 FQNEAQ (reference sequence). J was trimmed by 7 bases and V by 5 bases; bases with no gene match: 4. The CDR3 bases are TGTGCCAGCAGCGCGGGGACAGGGGGGGAGCAGTACTTC. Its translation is CASSAGTGGEQYF.

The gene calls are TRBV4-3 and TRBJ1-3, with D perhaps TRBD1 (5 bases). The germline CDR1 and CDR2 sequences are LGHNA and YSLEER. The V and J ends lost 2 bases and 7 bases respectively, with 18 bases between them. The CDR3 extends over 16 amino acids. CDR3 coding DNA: TGCGCCAGCAGCCAAAGCTCTTCCGACCAGGGCAACACCATATATTTT. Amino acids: CASSQSSSDQGNTIYF.

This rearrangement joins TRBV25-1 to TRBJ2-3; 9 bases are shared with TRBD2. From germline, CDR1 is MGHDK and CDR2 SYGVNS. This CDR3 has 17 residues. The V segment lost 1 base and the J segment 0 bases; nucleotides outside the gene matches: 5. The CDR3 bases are TGTGCCAGCAGTGAATCCAGCGGGGGGCCTAGCACAGATACGCAGTATTTT. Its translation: CASSESSGGPSTDTQYF.

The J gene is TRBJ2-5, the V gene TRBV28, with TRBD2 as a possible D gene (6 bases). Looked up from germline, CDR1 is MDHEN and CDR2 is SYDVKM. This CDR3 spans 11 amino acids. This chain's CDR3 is CGCGEVETQYF. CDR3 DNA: TGTGGCTGCGGGGAGGTGGAGACCCAGTACTTC.

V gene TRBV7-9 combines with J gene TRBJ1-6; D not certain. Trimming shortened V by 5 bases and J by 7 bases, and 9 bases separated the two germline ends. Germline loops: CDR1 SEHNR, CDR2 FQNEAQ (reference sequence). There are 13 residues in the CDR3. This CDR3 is CASSQSGNSPLHF. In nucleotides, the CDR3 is TGTGCCAGCAGCCAAAGCGGGAATTCACCCCTCCACTTT. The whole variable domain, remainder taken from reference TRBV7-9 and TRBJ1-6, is DTGVSQNPRHKITKRGQNVTFRCDPISEHNRLYWYRQTLGQGPEFLTYFQNEAQLEKSRLLSDRFSAERPKGSFSTLEIQRTEQGDSAMYLCASSQSGNSPLHFGNGTRLTVT.

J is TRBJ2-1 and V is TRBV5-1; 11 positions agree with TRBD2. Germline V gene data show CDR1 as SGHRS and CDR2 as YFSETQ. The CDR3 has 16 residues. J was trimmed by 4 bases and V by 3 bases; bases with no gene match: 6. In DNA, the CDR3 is TGCGCCAGCAGCTCGACTAGCGGGACCTCGTACAATGAGCAGTTCTTC. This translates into CASSSTSGTSYNEQFF.

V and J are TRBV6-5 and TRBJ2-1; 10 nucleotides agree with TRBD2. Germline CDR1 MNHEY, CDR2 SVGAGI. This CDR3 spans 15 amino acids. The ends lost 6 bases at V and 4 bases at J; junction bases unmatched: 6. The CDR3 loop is CASRIVAGGYNEQFF. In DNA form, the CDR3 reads TGTGCCAGCAGGATAGTAGCGGGGGGTTACAATGAGCAGTTCTTC.